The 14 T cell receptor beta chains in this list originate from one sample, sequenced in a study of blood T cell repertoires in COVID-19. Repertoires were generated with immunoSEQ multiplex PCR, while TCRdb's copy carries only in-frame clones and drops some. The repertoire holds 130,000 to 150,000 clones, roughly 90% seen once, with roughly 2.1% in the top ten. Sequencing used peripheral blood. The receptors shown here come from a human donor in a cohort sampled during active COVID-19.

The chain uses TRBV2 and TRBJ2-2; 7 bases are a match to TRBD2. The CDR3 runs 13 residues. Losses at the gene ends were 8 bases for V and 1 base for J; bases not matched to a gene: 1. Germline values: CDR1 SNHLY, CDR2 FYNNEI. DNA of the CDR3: TGTGCCAGCGGGGAGGGGAACACCGGGGAGCTGTTTTTT. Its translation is CASGEGNTGELFF.

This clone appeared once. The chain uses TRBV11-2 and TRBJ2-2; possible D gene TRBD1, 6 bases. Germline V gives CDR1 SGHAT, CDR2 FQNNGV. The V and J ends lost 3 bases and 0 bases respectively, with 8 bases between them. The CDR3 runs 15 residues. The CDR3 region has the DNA TGTGCCAGCAGCTTTGACAGGACGAACACCGGGGAGCTGTTTTTT. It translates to CASSFDRTNTGELFF.

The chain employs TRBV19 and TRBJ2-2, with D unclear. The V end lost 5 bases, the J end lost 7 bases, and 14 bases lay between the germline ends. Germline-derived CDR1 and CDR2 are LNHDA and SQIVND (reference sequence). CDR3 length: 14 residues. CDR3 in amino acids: CASSGTSPGGELFF. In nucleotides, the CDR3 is TGTGCCAGTAGTGGTACCTCCCCCGGCGGGGAGCTGTTTTTT. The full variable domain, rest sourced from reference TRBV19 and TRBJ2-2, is DGGITQSPKYLFRKEGQNVTLSCEQNLNHDAMYWYRQDPGQGLRLIYYSQIVNDFQKGDIAEGYSVSREKKESFPLTVTSAQKNPTAFYLCASSGTSPGGELFFGEGSRLTVL.

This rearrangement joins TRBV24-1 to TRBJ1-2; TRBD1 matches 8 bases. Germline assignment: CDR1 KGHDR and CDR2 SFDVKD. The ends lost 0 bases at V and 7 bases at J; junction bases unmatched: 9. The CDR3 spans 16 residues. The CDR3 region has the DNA TGTGCCACCAGTGATTTGCCAGGACAGGGTAAAAGTGGCTACACCTTC. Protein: CATSDLPGQGKSGYTF.

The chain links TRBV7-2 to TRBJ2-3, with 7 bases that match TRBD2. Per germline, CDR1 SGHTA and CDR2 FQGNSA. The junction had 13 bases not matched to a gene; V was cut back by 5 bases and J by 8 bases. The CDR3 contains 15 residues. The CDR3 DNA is TGTGCCAGCAGCCTAAGCGGGGTAACGTCGGCTACGCAGTATTTT. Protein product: CASSLSGVTSATQYF.

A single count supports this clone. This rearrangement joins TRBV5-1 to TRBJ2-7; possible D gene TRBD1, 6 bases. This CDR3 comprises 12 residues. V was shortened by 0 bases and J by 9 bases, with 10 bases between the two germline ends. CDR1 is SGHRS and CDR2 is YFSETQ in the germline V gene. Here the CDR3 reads CASSLGDIGQYF. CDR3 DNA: TGCGCCAGCAGCTTGGGGGACATTGGGCAGTACTTC.

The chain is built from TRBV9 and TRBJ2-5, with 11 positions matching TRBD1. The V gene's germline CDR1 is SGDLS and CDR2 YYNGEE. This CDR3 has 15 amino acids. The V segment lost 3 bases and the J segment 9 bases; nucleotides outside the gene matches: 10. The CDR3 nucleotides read TGTGCCAGCAGCGAGGGGACAGGGGGTGTGCAGGCCCAGTACTTC. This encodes CASSEGTGGVQAQYF. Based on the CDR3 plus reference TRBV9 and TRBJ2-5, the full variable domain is DSGVTQTPKHLITATGQRVTLRCSPRSGDLSVYWYQQSLDQGLQFLIQYYNGEERAKGNILERFSAQQFPDLHSELNLSSLELGDSALYFCASSEGTGGVQAQYFGPGTRLLVL.

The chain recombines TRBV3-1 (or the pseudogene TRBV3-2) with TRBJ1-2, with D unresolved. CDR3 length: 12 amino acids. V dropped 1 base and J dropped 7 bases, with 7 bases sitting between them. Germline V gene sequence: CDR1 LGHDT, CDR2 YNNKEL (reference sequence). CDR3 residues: CASSQVRFGYTF. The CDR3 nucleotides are TGTGCCAGCAGCCAAGTTCGGTTTGGCTACACCTTC.

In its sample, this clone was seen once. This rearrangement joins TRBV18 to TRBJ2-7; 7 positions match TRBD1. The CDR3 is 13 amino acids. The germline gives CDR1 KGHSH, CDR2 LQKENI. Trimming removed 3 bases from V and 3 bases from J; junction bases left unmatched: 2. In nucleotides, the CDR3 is TGTGCCAGCTCACCGGCAGGGGGCTACGAGCAGTACTTC. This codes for CASSPAGGYEQYF. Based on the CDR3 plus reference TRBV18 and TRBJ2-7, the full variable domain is NAGVMQNPRHLVRRRGQEARLRCSPMKGHSHVYWYRQLPEEGLKFMVYLQKENIIDESGMPKERFSAEFPKEGPSILRIQQVVRGDSAAYFCASSPAGGYEQYFGPGTRLTVT.

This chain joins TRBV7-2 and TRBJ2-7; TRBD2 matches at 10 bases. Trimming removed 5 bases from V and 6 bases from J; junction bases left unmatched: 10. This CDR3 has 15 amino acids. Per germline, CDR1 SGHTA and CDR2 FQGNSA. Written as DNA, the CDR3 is TGTGCCAGCAGCAGTAGCGGGGGGTGGTCTGGCGAGCAGTACTTC. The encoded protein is CASSSSGGWSGEQYF.

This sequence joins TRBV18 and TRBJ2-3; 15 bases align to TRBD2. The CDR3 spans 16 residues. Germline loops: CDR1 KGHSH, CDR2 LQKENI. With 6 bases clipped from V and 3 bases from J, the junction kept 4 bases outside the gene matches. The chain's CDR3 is CASSGLAGGGTDTQYF. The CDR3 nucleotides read TGTGCCAGCTCGGGACTAGCGGGAGGAGGTACAGATACGCAGTATTTT.

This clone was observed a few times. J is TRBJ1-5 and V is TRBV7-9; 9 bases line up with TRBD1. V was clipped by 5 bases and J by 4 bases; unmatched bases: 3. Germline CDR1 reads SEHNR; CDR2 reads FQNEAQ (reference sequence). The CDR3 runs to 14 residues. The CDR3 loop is CASSMTGGNQPQHF. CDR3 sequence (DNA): TGTGCCAGCAGCATGACAGGGGGTAATCAGCCCCAGCATTTT.

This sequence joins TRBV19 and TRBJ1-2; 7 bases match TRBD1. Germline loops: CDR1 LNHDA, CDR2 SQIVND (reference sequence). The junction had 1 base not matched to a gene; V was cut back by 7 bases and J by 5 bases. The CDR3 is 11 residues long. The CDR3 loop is CASNRGYGYTF. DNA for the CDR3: TGTGCCAGTAACAGGGGTTATGGCTACACCTTC.

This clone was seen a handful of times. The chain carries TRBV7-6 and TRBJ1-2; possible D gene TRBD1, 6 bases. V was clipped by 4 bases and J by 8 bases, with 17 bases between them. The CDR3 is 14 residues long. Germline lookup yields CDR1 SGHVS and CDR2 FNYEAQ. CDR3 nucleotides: TGTGCCAGCAGCTCGTTACAGGGACCGGACGGCTACACCTTC. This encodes CASSSLQGPDGYTF.